A selection of T cell receptor beta chains follows, all from one sample in a study of T cells in Graves' hyperthyroidism and ophthalmopathy. TCRdb recomputed calls from the multiplex PCR reads with MiXCR, one row per CDR3 protein. The data hold a few hundred thousand distinct CDR3 sequences, with under 60% observed a single time. Sequenced sample: peripheral blood or thyroid tissue (not recorded which). All receptors derive from a woman aged 18-35 years with Graves' hyperthyroidism. The CDR3 runs from the conserved cysteine through the conserved F or W. Each record gives: CDR3 length, clone size, V gene, J gene, D gene, CDR3 protein, CDR3 DNA. A D gene is named only where the DNA matches it firmly. The size field is filled for only some rows; it gives once, few, many or a size class.

14	many	TRBV9	TRBJ2-7	NA	CASSVEGRAYEQYF	TGTGCCAGCAGCGTAGAGGGCCGGGCCTACGAGCAGTACTTC
11	many	TRBV27	TRBJ2-7	NA	CASRDIDEQYF	TGTGCCAGCAGGGATATAGACGAGCAGTACTTC
13	once	TRBV15	TRBJ1-2	TRBD1	CATSMRTGAGYTF	TGTGCCACCAGCATGCGGACAGGGGCTGGCTACACCTTC
17	once	TRBV24-1	TRBJ2-1	NA	CATSVGGRGSSYNEQFF	TGTGCCACCAGTGTGGGGGGGCGGGGGAGCTCCTACAATGAGCAGTTCTTC
11	NA	TRBV6-1	TRBJ2-7	NA	CASGNAYEQYF	TGTGCCAGCGGGAACGCGTACGAGCAGTACTTC
20	many	TRBV7-9	TRBJ2-2	TRBD2	CASSLTTPGLAGESTGELFF	TGTGCCAGCAGCTTAACGACTCCAGGACTAGCGGGAGAGAGTACCGGGGAGCTGTTTTTT
13	once	TRBV7-9	TRBJ2-2	NA	CANAGTNTGELFF	TGTGCCAATGCGGGAACGAACACCGGGGAGCTGTTTTTT
11	few	TRBV7-3	TRBJ2-5	NA	CASGRKETQYF	TGTGCCAGCGGGAGGAAAGAGACCCAGTACTTC
15	many	TRBV2	TRBJ2-7	TRBD2	CASMFPSSGVYEQYF	TGTGCCAGCATGTTCCCCTCTAGCGGGGTCTACGAGCAGTACTTC
18	NA	TRBV15	TRBJ1-4	TRBD1	CATSRHRGYGATNEKLFF	TGTGCCACCAGCCGCCACAGGGGATATGGAGCAACTAATGAAAAACTGTTTTTT
14	NA	TRBV10-3	TRBJ1-2	NA	CAIQIGGGLYGYTF	TGTGCCATCCAGATAGGGGGAGGACTTTATGGCTACACCTTC
17	NA	TRBV7-7	TRBJ2-5	NA	CASSYTGNTGFQETQYF	TGTGCTAGCAGTTACACAGGGAACACCGGGTTCCAAGAGACCCAGTACTTC
18	NA	TRBV12-5	TRBJ1-2	NA	CASGLLPEKDGSNYGYTF	TGTGCTAGTGGTTTGCTCCCCGAAAAGGATGGGTCTAACTATGGCTACACCTTC
15	NA	TRBV15	TRBJ1-5	NA	CATSRRYIGNQPQHF	TGTGCCACCAGCAGACGGTACATAGGCAATCAGCCCCAGCATTTT
15	many	TRBV5-6	TRBJ1-1	NA	CASSLVGVMNTEAFF	TGTGCCAGCAGCTTGGTGGGGGTGATGAACACTGAAGCTTTCTTT
16	NA	TRBV24-1	TRBJ2-5	NA	CATSDRTDTGQETQYF	TGTGCCACCAGCGATCGGACAGATACGGGCCAAGAGACCCAGTACTTC
16	many	TRBV4-1	TRBJ1-3	NA	CASSQGWGGSGNTIYF	TGCGCCAGCAGCCAAGGATGGGGGGGCTCTGGAAACACCATATATTTT
15	NA	TRBV7-6	TRBJ2-1	NA	CASSAMWGSGNEQFF	TGTGCCAGCAGCGCAATGTGGGGGAGTGGGAATGAGCAGTTCTTC
15	many	TRBV5-6	TRBJ1-2	TRBD1	CASSPTKTGFYGYTF	TGTGCCAGCAGCCCTACCAAGACAGGGTTCTATGGCTACACCTTC
8	NA	TRBV24-1	TRBJ1-6	NA	CATSALHF	TGTGCCACCAGTGCCCTCCACTTT
16	NA	TRBV12-3/TRBV12-4	TRBJ2-1	TRBD2	CAGSSPGTSGRDEQFF	TGTGCCGGCAGTTCGCCCGGGACTAGCGGGAGAGATGAGCAGTTCTTC
15	few	TRBV18	TRBJ1-5	NA	CASSRGGNGNQPQHF	TGTGCCAGCTCGCGGGGGGGGAATGGCAATCAGCCCCAGCATTTT
15	NA	TRBV4-1	TRBJ1-5	NA	CASSQDNFQGQPQHF	TGCGCCAGCAGCCAAGATAATTTTCAGGGTCAGCCCCAGCATTTT
15	many	TRBV7-6	TRBJ1-5	TRBD1	CASSDGTGGVQPQHF	TGTGCCAGCAGCGATGGGACAGGGGGAGTTCAGCCCCAGCATTTT
14	NA	TRBV20-1	TRBJ1-6	NA	CSAPGGQQNSPLHF	TGCAGTGCTCCGGGTGGACAGCAAAATTCACCCCTCCACTTT
15	many	TRBV11-3	TRBJ1-1	NA	CASSPFGSLNTEAFF	TGTGCCAGCAGCCCCTTTGGCAGTCTGAACACTGAAGCTTTCTTT
14	many	TRBV5-1	TRBJ2-7	NA	CASSLGSGHYEQYF	TGCGCCAGCAGCTTGGGGTCAGGGCACTACGAGCAGTACTTC
14	many	TRBV2	TRBJ2-2	NA	CASSGRENTGELFF	TGTGCCAGCAGTGGGCGGGAGAACACCGGGGAGCTGTTTTTT
13	many	TRBV7-3	TRBJ1-3	NA	CASSFSPGNTIYF	TGTGCCAGCAGCTTTAGTCCGGGAAACACCATATATTTT
15	NA	TRBV20-1	TRBJ1-4	TRBD1	CSASMTGGEDEKLFF	TGCAGTGCTAGTATGACAGGGGGGGAGGATGAAAAACTGTTTTTT
13	NA	TRBV29-1	TRBJ1-1	NA	CSQDSTGPREAFF	TGCAGCCAAGATTCCACCGGGCCAAGGGAAGCTTTCTTT
11	NA	TRBV20-1	TRBJ2-7	NA	CSADGSYEQYF	TGCAGTGCAGACGGATCCTACGAGCAGTACTTC
15	NA	TRBV5-1	TRBJ1-4	NA	CASSGTASPNEKLFF	TGCGCCAGCAGCGGGACGGCTAGCCCCAATGAAAAACTGTTTTTT
15	many	TRBV12-3/TRBV12-4	TRBJ1-5	NA	CASSLRRLSNQPQHF	TGTGCCAGCAGTCTACGACGGCTTAGCAATCAGCCCCAGCATTTT
14	NA	TRBV5-1	TRBJ1-2	TRBD1	CASSWRTGNERYTF	TGCGCCAGCAGCTGGCGGACAGGGAATGAGCGCTACACCTTC
14	NA	TRBV29-1	TRBJ1-2	NA	CSVGEGSYEYGYTF	TGCAGCGTTGGAGAGGGGTCCTACGAGTATGGCTACACCTTC
15	NA	TRBV6-5	TRBJ2-5	NA	CASSLRQAGTETQYF	TGTGCCAGCAGTTTAAGACAGGCCGGGACAGAGACCCAGTACTTC
15	many	TRBV19	TRBJ2-5	TRBD2	CASSSGRAFGETQYF	TGTGCCAGTAGTAGCGGGAGGGCCTTCGGGGAGACCCAGTACTTC
15	many	TRBV6-6	TRBJ2-7	NA	CASSLDGSSSYEQYF	TGTGCCAGCAGTTTGGACGGAAGTAGCTCCTACGAGCAGTACTTC
17	NA	TRBV10-2	TRBJ2-7	TRBD1	CASRGQGDLVFSYEQYF	TGCGCCAGCAGGGGACAGGGGGATTTGGTGTTCTCCTACGAGCAGTACTTC
16	many	TRBV7-3	TRBJ2-7	NA	CASSLVVGATPYEQYF	TGTGCCAGCAGCTTAGTTGTTGGGGCGACCCCCTACGAGCAGTACTTC
17	few	TRBV15	TRBJ2-1	TRBD2	CATSRKTSGEIYNEQFF	TGTGCCACCAGCAGAAAGACTAGCGGGGAGATCTACAATGAGCAGTTCTTC
17	few	TRBV7-9	TRBJ2-5	NA	CASSVPRDTGYQETQYF	TGTGCCAGCAGCGTACCCCGGGACACCGGGTACCAAGAGACCCAGTACTTC
15	NA	TRBV10-2	TRBJ1-1	NA	CVSVKGRAGDTEAFF	TGCGTCAGCGTTAAAGGGAGGGCCGGGGACACTGAAGCTTTCTTT